These 9 T cell receptor beta chains were all obtained from the same sample, sequenced in a study of T cell repertoires in cytomegalovirus infection. TCRdb analysed the reads with MiXCR anew, one entry per CDR3 protein. The sample contains around 300,000 distinct CDR3 sequences, 22% of which appear only once. No cognate antigen is known for these TCRs. Sample: cultured PBMCs, taken from culture after CMV antigen stimulation. Receptors originate from a human donor in good health (CMV status not recorded). Some clones in this sample may be carry-over from other donors' samples.

Remarks on this clonotype: This may be a read error: a much more frequent sequence differs by one nucleotide. This chain connects TRBV7-2 to TRBJ2-1; D gene unclear. CDR3 size: 14 residues. The germline V gene has CDR1 SGHTA and CDR2 FQGNSA. The DNA of the CDR3 is TGTGCCAGCAGCTTAGGGGTATCTGACAATGAGCAGCTCTTC. It is translated as CASSLGVSDNEQLF.

This chain connects TRBV7-8 to TRBJ2-7; D is perhaps TRBD1 (5 bases). Trimming removed 4 bases from V and 7 bases from J, with 11 bases in between. CDR1 and CDR2 (germline): SGHVS, FQNEAQ. The length of the CDR3 is 12 residues. CDR3 in DNA: TGTGCCAGCAGCTCAACCCGGACAGAGCAGTACGTC. It is translated as CASSSTRTEQYV.

This clonotype was counted ten times or more. The gene calls are TRBV7-2 and TRBJ1-2, with 9 positions matching TRBD1. The CDR3 spans 15 residues. With V trimmed by 1 base and J by 2 bases, 2 bases remained unmatched. The germline V gene encodes CDR1 SGHTA and CDR2 FQGNSA. CDR3 amino acids: CASSLGDRVNYGYTF. The CDR3 DNA reads as TGTGCCAGCAGCTTAGGGGACAGGGTAAACTATGGCTACACCTTC.

This clonotype was counted between two and nine times. The chain carries TRBV2 and TRBJ1-5; D might be TRBD1 (6 bases). The V end was cut by 4 bases, the J end by 1 base, with 11 bases between. The CDR3 is 15 residues long. The germline CDR1 and CDR2 sequences are SNHLY and FYNNEI. CDR3 protein: CASSGRTASNQPQHF. The CDR3 DNA reads as TGTGCCAGCAGTGGCAGGACAGCCAGCAATCAGCCCCAGCATTTT.

In this sample, this clonotype turned up a few times. The rearrangement links TRBV11-2 to TRBJ2-1, with 15 bases matching TRBD2. The CDR3 sequence is 20 residues long. The germline gives CDR1 SGHAT, CDR2 FQNNGV. Germline trimming cut 5 bases from V and 7 bases from J; bases unmatched to any gene: 18. CDR3 residues: CASSKNLGLAGGPAGNEQFF. CDR3 nucleotide sequence: TGTGCCAGCAGCAAAAATCTAGGACTAGCGGGAGGGCCTGCGGGGAATGAGCAGTTCTTC.

This clonotype was detected ten times or more. J is TRBJ1-1 and V is TRBV7-9, with a tentative D call TRBD1 (6 bases). V was shortened by 5 bases and J by 3 bases, with 16 bases between the two germline ends. The CDR3 consists of 15 residues. The germline gives CDR1 SEHNR, CDR2 FQNEAQ (reference sequence). The CDR3 protein is CASSAIRGPDTEAFF. The CDR3 nucleotides read TGTGCCAGCAGCGCAATCAGGGGCCCTGACACTGAAGCTTTCTTT.

The genes are TRBV4-1 and TRBJ2-5, with D possibly matching TRBD1 (6 bases). Germline values: CDR1 MGHRA, CDR2 YSYEKL. Trimming took 0 bases from V and 5 from J, leaving 19 bases between them. CDR3 length equals 17 residues. CDR3 in DNA: TGCGCCAGCAGCCAAGAAGGGGGAACTTACCGAGGGGAGACCCAGTACTTC. Protein sequence: CASSQEGGTYRGETQYF.

This clonotype was picked up many times. The CDR3 sequence is CASSQGAGGGYNEQFF. The CDR3 DNA follows: TGTGCCAGCAGCCAGGGGGCGGGAGGGGGTTACAATGAGCAGTTCTTC. The V and J genes are TRBV7-2 and TRBJ2-1; a weak D match, TRBD2 (9 bases). Trimming took off 5 bases at V and 4 bases at J, with 18 bases between the two ends. CDR1 is SGHTA and CDR2 is FQGNSA in the germline V gene. The length of the CDR3 is 16 residues. The whole variable domain, filled in from reference TRBV7-2 and TRBJ2-1, reads GAGVSQSPSNKVTEKGKDVELRCDPISGHTALYWYRQSLGQGLEFLIYFQGNSAPDKSGLPSDRFSAERTGGSVSTLTIQRTQQEDSAVYLCASSQGAGGGYNEQFFGPGTRLTVL.

This clonotype was counted ten times or more. The rearrangement links TRBV12-3 or TRBV12-4 to TRBJ2-7; D perhaps matches TRBD1 (7 bases). Deletions cut 5 bases from V and 5 bases from J, with 13 bases between. The CDR3 runs to 13 residues. This chain's CDR3 is CASSAGGLDEQYV. The CDR3 DNA reads as TGTGCCAGCAGTGCAGGGGGGTTAGACGAGCAGTACGTC.